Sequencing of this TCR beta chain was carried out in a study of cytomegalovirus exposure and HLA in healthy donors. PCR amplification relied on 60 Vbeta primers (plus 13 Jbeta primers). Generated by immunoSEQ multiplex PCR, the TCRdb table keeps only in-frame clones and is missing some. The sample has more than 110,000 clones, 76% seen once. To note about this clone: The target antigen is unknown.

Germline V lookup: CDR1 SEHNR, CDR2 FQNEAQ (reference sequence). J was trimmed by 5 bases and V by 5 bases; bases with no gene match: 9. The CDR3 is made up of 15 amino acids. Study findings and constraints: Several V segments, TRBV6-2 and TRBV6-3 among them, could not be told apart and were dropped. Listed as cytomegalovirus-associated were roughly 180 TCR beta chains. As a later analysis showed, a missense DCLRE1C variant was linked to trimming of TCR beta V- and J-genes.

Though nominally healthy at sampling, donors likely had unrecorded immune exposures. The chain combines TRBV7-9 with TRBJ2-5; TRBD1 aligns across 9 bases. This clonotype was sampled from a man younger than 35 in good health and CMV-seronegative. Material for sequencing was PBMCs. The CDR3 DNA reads TGTGCCAGCAGCCAGCCGGGACAGGGAACGGAGACCCAGTACTTC. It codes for CASSQPGQGTETQYF.